This TCR beta chain derives from a study of blood T cell repertoires in COVID-19. Losses at the gene ends were 0 bases for V and 8 bases for J; bases not matched to a gene: 10. The CDR3 runs to 16 residues. CDR1 and CDR2 (germline): LGHDT, YNNKEL (reference sequence). Generated by immunoSEQ multiplex PCR, the TCRdb table keeps only in-frame clones and is missing some. Of some 99,000 clones listed, approximately 80% are singletons. The source of this sequence is a woman older than 75 with active or convalescent COVID-19. The sample consisted of peripheral blood. The chain links TRBV3-1 (or the pseudogene TRBV3-2) to TRBJ2-1; 7 nucleotides align to TRBD2. DNA of the CDR3: TGTGCCAGCAGCCAAGATGGGGCGGGAGTAGACGATGAGCAGTTCTTC. This codes for CASSQDGAGVDDEQFF.